This record concerns one TCR beta chain sequence. How the authors handled the data: How many nucleated cells were present was estimated from reference gene primer amplification. Data came from immunoSEQ multiplex PCR; TCRdb stores just in-frame clones and leaves some out. The V and J calls and the clone size are those of that table, but D and trimming were determined from the DNA. Of approximately 270,000 clones in the sample, roughly 87% were seen once. The sample is drawn from a study of blood T cell repertoires in COVID-19. V lost 4 bases and J lost 0; bases outside the gene matches: 7. The CDR3 covers 17 residues. CDR1 is MNHEY, CDR2 SVGEGT, per germline.

This sequence joins TRBV6-2 or TRBV6-3 and TRBJ2-7, with TRBD2 matching over 12 bases. Sequenced input: peripheral blood. The receptor was isolated from a man aged 18 to 30 with active or convalescent COVID-19. The CDR3 protein is CASSLGTSGYSSYEQYF. The CDR3 DNA sequence: TGTGCCAGCAGTTTGGGGACTAGCGGGTATAGCTCCTACGAGCAGTACTTC.